Listed below are T cell receptor beta chains from one sample, sequenced in a study of blood T cells in healthy people across ages. One entry per CDR3 protein, called by TCRdb with MiXCR from the 5' RACE reads. There are around 850,000 distinct CDR3 sequences in the sample; 35% to 40% occur only once, and 10% to 15% lies in the top ten. Sequenced sample: blood. The receptors shown here come from a man between 18 and 29 years old in good health. Each CDR3 is given with its conserved first and last residue. Each record gives: V gene, clone size, J gene, CDR3 length, D gene, CDR3 DNA, CDR3 protein. The D gene is left open where the match is weak. Size values are once, few and many counts, or a class for expanded clones, and some rows have none.

TRBV20-1	.	TRBJ1-1	14	.	TGCAGTGCTTTTTTCTCCCCCCGGGACACTGAAGCTTTCTTT	CSAFFSPRDTEAFF
TRBV4-2	.	TRBJ2-6	18	.	TGTGCCAGCAGCCAAGAATTAGGCACAGGCTCTGGGGCCAACCTCCTGACTTTC	CASSQELGTGSGANLLTF
TRBV20-1	.	TRBJ1-5	13	.	TGCAGTGCTGGGGGGGAAACCAATCAGCCCCAGCATTTT	CSAGGETNQPQHF
TRBV27	few	TRBJ1-6	13	.	TGTGCCAGCAGTTTAGGGACCGGTTCACCCCTCCACTTT	CASSLGTGSPLHF
TRBV12-3/TRBV12-4	many	TRBJ2-3	13	.	TGCGCCAGCAGCTTGAGTAGCACAGATACGCAGTATTTT	CASSLSSTDTQYF
TRBV30	.	TRBJ2-1	14	.	TGTGCCTGGAGTGAGCACAGGACCTACAATGAGCAGTTCTTC	CAWSEHRTYNEQFF
TRBV20-1	.	TRBJ1-1	14	TRBD1	TGCAGTGCTAGAGATGGGACAGCGAGCACTGAAGCTTTCTTT	CSARDGTASTEAFF
TRBV3-1	.	TRBJ2-2	18	.	TGTGCCAGCAGCCAAGTGTCCAGGGGAGGTTCGAACACCGGGGAGCTGTTTTTT	CASSQVSRGGSNTGELFF
TRBV4-2	few	TRBJ2-7	17	TRBD2	TGTGCCAGCAGCCAAGAGGCTTCGAGCGGGGGCACCTACGAGCAGTACTTC	CASSQEASSGGTYEQYF
TRBV7-2	.	TRBJ2-5	19	TRBD2	TGTGCCAGCAGCTTAGTCGGTATCGAAGCGGGGGGACCCCAAGAGACCCAGTACTTC	CASSLVGIEAGGPQETQYF
TRBV20-1	.	TRBJ1-6	13	.	TGCAGTGCTTCCAAGTCTCCGGGGGAGCCCCTCCACTTT	CSASKSPGEPLHF
TRBV11-2	.	TRBJ1-1	15	TRBD1	TGTGCCAGCAGCTCCCACAGGGGGCGAGACACTGAAGCTTTCTTT	CASSSHRGRDTEAFF
TRBV27	.	TRBJ2-1	13	.	TGTGCCAGCACCCAGGACGGTGACAATGAGCAGTTCTTC	CASTQDGDNEQFF
TRBV4-3	few	TRBJ1-6	14	.	TGCGCCAGCAGCCAAGATCCCAAGGATTCACCCCTCCACTTT	CASSQDPKDSPLHF
TRBV20-1	.	TRBJ2-5	14	TRBD1	TGCAGTGCTAGGTGGGACAGGGATGGGAAGACCCAGTACTTC	CSARWDRDGKTQYF
TRBV5-1	.	TRBJ1-4	13	TRBD1	TGCGCCAGCAGAGAAGGACAGGCAGAAAAACTGTTTTTT	CASREGQAEKLFF
TRBV20-1	few	TRBJ2-7	12	.	TGCAGTGCTAGTGGCCGTAGCTACGAGCAGTACTTC	CSASGRSYEQYF
TRBV5-1	.	TRBJ2-1	14	TRBD2	TGCGCCAGCAGCTTCAGCGGGGGGCCCAATGAGCAGTTCTTC	CASSFSGGPNEQFF
TRBV5-1	few	TRBJ2-5	13	TRBD1	TGCGCCAGCAGCATGGGACAGCCAGAGACCCAGTACTTC	CASSMGQPETQYF
TRBV20-1	few	TRBJ1-4	15	TRBD1	TGCAGTGCAAGGGACAGGGGGATGGGCGGTGAAAAACTGTTTTTT	CSARDRGMGGEKLFF
TRBV27	once	TRBJ2-1	15	TRBD1	TGTGCCAGCAGTTTAGAGACAGGGGACCTCAATGAGCAGTTCTTC	CASSLETGDLNEQFF
TRBV4-3	.	TRBJ2-5	18	.	TGCGCCAGCAGCCAAGTAATTGGAGACAGGTCCGCAATGAATGAGCAGTACTTC	CASSQVIGDRSAMNEQYF
TRBV12-3/TRBV12-4	.	TRBJ2-3	11	TRBD2	TGTGCCAGCAGCTCGGGGGGGCCTCCGTATTTT	CASSSGGPPYF
TRBV7-9	.	TRBJ2-1	16	.	TGTGCCAGCATCGTAGGGGACCTGAGCTCCTACAATGGGCAGTTCTTC	CASIVGDLSSYNGQFF
TRBV9	.	TRBJ2-2	15	TRBD2	TGTGCCAGCAGTGCAAGCGGGGGTAACGCCGGGGAGCTGTTTTTT	CASSASGGNAGELFF
TRBV4-3	.	TRBJ1-1	13	.	TGCGCCAGCACGGGTGAGGTGAGGCGGGAAGCTTTCTTT	CASTGEVRREAFF
TRBV9	few	TRBJ2-7	17	.	TGTGCCAGCAGCGCGTCTGCTAGGAGAGGTAATCAGGCTGAGCAGTACTTC	CASSASARRGNQAEQYF
TRBV10-3	.	TRBJ2-2	15	.	TGTGCCATCAGAGGAGCTGCATCGGGTATCGGGGAGCTGTTTTTT	CAIRGAASGIGELFF
TRBV20-1	.	TRBJ2-3	12	.	TGCAGTGCGCCGGTATTAGTCGATACGCAGTATTTT	CSAPVLVDTQYF
TRBV20-1	.	TRBJ2-5	14	.	TGCGGTGCTAGAGAGCCACAGGGCCAAGAGACCCAGTACTTC	CGAREPQGQETQYF
TRBV5-1	few	TRBJ2-7	13	.	TGCGCCAGCAGCTACATGGGGGCGGATGAGCAGTACTTC	CASSYMGADEQYF
TRBV12-3/TRBV12-4	.	TRBJ1-5	13	.	TGTGCCAGCAGTTTAGCGATCCCTCAGCCCCAGCATTTT	CASSLAIPQPQHF
TRBV6-5	.	TRBJ2-3	14	.	TGTGCCAGCAGTCCAGGAGCCTTCTCCGATACGCAGTATTTT	CASSPGAFSDTQYF
TRBV4-1	.	TRBJ1-2	16	.	TGCGCCAGCAGCCAAGTCTCGAGCGGTTCCAACTATGGCTACACCTTC	CASSQVSSGSNYGYTF
TRBV12-3/TRBV12-4	.	TRBJ2-7	13	.	TGTGTCAGCAGTTTAGCAGGTACCTACGAGCAGTACTTC	CVSSLAGTYEQYF
TRBV7-6	few	TRBJ2-5	16	.	TGTGCCAGCAGCTTAGTGAGGGGGGCTGGCTACAATGAGCAGTACTTC	CASSLVRGAGYNEQYF
TRBV20-1	.	TRBJ2-3	13	.	TGCAGTGCTAGATCCCCACTAGCAGATACGCAGTATTTT	CSARSPLADTQYF
TRBV20-1	.	TRBJ2-5	16	.	TGCAGTGCTAGAGATAGTCCCACAGGGATCATAGAGACCCAGTACTTC	CSARDSPTGIIETQYF
TRBV20-1	few	TRBJ2-7	13	TRBD1	TGCAGTGCAGAATGGGACAGCTCCTACGAGCAGTACTTC	CSAEWDSSYEQYF
TRBV9	.	TRBJ1-4	16	.	TGTGCCAGCAGCCCCTACGGGGGGGCGTCAGATGAAAAACTGTTTTTT	CASSPYGGASDEKLFF
TRBV2	.	TRBJ1-5	14	.	TGTGTCAGCAGTGAAGCGATAGGGGGTCAGCCCCAGCATTTT	CVSSEAIGGQPQHF
TRBV9	.	TRBJ1-6	15	.	TGTGCCAGCAGCGTGGGAAATCGGAATAATTCACCCCTCCACTTT	CASSVGNRNNSPLHF
TRBV7-2	few	TRBJ1-4	14	.	TGTGCCAGCAGCTCGACGGAAACTAATGAAAAACTGTTTTTT	CASSSTETNEKLFF
TRBV25-1	many	TRBJ1-2	12	.	TGTGCCAGCAGTGAACACAGATATGGCTACACCTTC	CASSEHRYGYTF
TRBV20-1	.	TRBJ2-4	14	TRBD2	TGCAGTGCTACCCTAGCGGGGGGGCGCAATGAGCAGTACTTC	CSATLAGGRNEQYF
TRBV12-3/TRBV12-4	.	TRBJ1-4	11	.	TGTGCCAGCAGGCTCGAGGGAAGACTGTTTTTT	CASRLEGRLFF
TRBV2	.	TRBJ1-2	13	.	TGTGCCAGCACCCGGGACACTAACTATGGCTACACCTTC	CASTRDTNYGYTF
TRBV5-1	.	TRBJ2-6	8	.	TGCGCCAGCAGCTTGGGGACTTTC	CASSLGTF
TRBV7-3	once	TRBJ1-1	16	.	TGTGCCAGCAGCTTAATGGCCAGGGGAGGGGGGACTGAAGCTTTCTTT	CASSLMARGGGTEAFF
TRBV12-3/TRBV12-4	.	TRBJ1-3	16	.	TGTGCCAGCAGTTACCCCGACAGAAGCTCTGGAAACACCATATATTTT	CASSYPDRSSGNTIYF
TRBV4-3	few	TRBJ1-2	15	.	TGCGCCAGCAGCCAAGAGGAGGGGGGAATCTATGGCTACACCTTC	CASSQEEGGIYGYTF
TRBV5-1	.	TRBJ2-2	15	.	TGCGCCAGCAGCTTGAATTCGGCGAACACCGGGGAGCTGTTTTTT	CASSLNSANTGELFF
TRBV12-3/TRBV12-4	many	TRBJ2-1	11	.	TGTGCCAGCAGTTTTAGAGGCCTGCAGTTCTTC	CASSFRGLQFF
TRBV9	.	TRBJ2-1	16	TRBD1	TGTGCCAGCAGCAAACGCCGGGACAGGGCGATGGATGAGCAGTTCTTC	CASSKRRDRAMDEQFF
TRBV4-2	.	TRBJ2-7	15	TRBD2	TGTGCCAGCAGCCAAGGGGTAGGACTAGCGGGCGAGCAGTACTTC	CASSQGVGLAGEQYF
TRBV20-1	.	TRBJ1-2	14	.	TGCAGTGCTAGAGCCCTTGACCTTAACTATGGCTACACCTTC	CSARALDLNYGYTF
TRBV24-1	few	TRBJ2-1	13	TRBD2	TGTGCCACCCAGGGACTAGCGGACAATGAGCAGTTCTTC	CATQGLADNEQFF
TRBV6-1	few	TRBJ1-5	13	.	TGTGCCAGCAGGGTGGGCAGCAATCAGCCCCAGCATTTT	CASRVGSNQPQHF
TRBV4-1	.	TRBJ2-1	17	TRBD2	TGCGCCAGCAGCTCCCGGCCCGGGACTAGTACCTACAATGAGCAGTTCTTC	CASSSRPGTSTYNEQFF